This T cell receptor (beta chain) was sequenced during a study of blood T cell repertoires in COVID-19. Study-wide background: Researchers got acute and convalescent COVID-19 samples from the United States, Italy and Spain. T cells, B-cell-depleted T cells, or PBMCs supplied cDNA or gDNA.

This clone has just one count. Authors' analysis steps: For nucleated cells, counts were estimated from reference gene primer amplification. Assay: immunoSEQ multiplex PCR; the TCRdb copy retains only in-frame clones and omits some. For V, J and clone size, that table is used; D and trimming come from the DNA. The sample shows roughly 260,000 clones, around 87% of them seen only once. The trim removed 0 bases at V and 1 base at J, leaving 0 bases unmatched. Germline loops: CDR1 SGHKS, CDR2 YYEKEE (reference sequence). The CDR3 has 14 residues. The sequenced sample was peripheral blood. This receptor was identified in a woman aged 45-65 years who had recovered from COVID-19. The chain joins TRBV5-5 to TRBJ1-1; TRBD1 agrees at 7 bases. This chain's CDR3 is CASSLAGGNTEAFF. CDR3 nucleotide sequence: TGTGCCAGCAGCTTGGCAGGGGGGAACACTGAAGCTTTCTTT.